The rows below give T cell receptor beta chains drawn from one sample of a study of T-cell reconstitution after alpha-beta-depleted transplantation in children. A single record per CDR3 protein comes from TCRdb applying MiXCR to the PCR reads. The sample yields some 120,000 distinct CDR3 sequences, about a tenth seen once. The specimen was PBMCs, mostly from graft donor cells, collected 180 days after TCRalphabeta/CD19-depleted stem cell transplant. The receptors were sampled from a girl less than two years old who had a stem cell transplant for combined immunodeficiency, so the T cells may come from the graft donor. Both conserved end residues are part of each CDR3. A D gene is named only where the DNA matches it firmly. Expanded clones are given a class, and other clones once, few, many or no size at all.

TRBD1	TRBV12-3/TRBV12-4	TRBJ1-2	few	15	TGTGCCAGCAGTTTCCTCGGGACAGGTGTCTATGGCTACACCTTC	CASSFLGTGVYGYTF
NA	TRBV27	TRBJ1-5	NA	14	TGTGCCAGCAGTTCTGTCCAAAGCAATCAGCCCCAGCATTTT	CASSSVQSNQPQHF
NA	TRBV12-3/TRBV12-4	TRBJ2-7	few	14	TGTGCCAGCAGTTACGACAGCCTACTCTACGAGCAGTACTTC	CASSYDSLLYEQYF
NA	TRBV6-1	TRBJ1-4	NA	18	TGTGCCAGCAGTGCCCCCCCGTGGGCAGGATCAACTAATGAAAAACTGTTTTTT	CASSAPPWAGSTNEKLFF
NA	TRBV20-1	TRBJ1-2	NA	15	TGCAGTGCTAGAGGGTCAGGCCTCTCTAACTATGGCTACACCTTC	CSARGSGLSNYGYTF
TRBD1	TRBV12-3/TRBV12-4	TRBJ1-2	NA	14	TGTGCCAGCAGTCCCGGGACAGTTGACTATGGCTACACCTTC	CASSPGTVDYGYTF
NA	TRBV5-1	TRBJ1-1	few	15	TGCGCCAGCATTCCCGGGACGGGAGTGGGGACTGAAGCTTTCTTT	CASIPGTGVGTEAFF
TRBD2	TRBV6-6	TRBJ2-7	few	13	TGTGCCAGCAGTCCTAGCGGCTCCTACGAGCAGTACTTC	CASSPSGSYEQYF
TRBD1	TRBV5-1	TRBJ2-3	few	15	TGCGCCAGCAGCCCGCCGGGACAGTTCCCAGATACGCAGTATTTT	CASSPPGQFPDTQYF
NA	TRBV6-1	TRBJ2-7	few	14	TGTGCCAGCAAAATCCTAGCACGTTCCTACGAGCAGTACTTC	CASKILARSYEQYF
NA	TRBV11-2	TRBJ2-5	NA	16	TGTGCCAGCAGCTTAGTCCCCAGGATGACTCAAGAGACCCAGTACTTC	CASSLVPRMTQETQYF
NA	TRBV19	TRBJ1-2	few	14	TGTGCCAGTAGTTGGCTAGGGATTGGGAGTGGCTACACCTTC	CASSWLGIGSGYTF
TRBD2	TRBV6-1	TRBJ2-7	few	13	TGTGCCAGCAGTCGTCCGGGACTACCCTGGCAGTACTTC	CASSRPGLPWQYF
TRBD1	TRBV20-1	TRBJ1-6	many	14	TGCAGTGCTAGCCCGGGACAGGGCTATTCACCCCTCCACTTT	CSASPGQGYSPLHF
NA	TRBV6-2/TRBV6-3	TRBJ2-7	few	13	TGTGCCAGCAGTTACCCTGGGGACCTCGAGCAGTACTTC	CASSYPGDLEQYF
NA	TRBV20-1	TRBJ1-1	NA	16	TGCAGTGCTAGAGGTCCAGGGAGGGGGGTGAACACTGAAGCTTTCTTT	CSARGPGRGVNTEAFF
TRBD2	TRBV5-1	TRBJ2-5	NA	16	TGCGCCAGCAGCTTGGGACTAGCGGGAGGACAAGAGACCCAGTACTTC	CASSLGLAGGQETQYF
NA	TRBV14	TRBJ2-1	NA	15	TGTGCCAGCAGCCCAGGGAGGACAGCCTTCAATGAGCAGTTCTTC	CASSPGRTAFNEQFF
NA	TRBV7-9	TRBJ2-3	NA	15	TGTGCCAGCAGCCCTACCGGGACTAGCACAGATACGCAGTATTTT	CASSPTGTSTDTQYF
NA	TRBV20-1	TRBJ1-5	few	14	TGCAGTGCCATGAGGCGACAGTACAATCAGCCCCAGCATTTT	CSAMRRQYNQPQHF
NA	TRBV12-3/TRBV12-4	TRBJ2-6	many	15	TGTGCCAGCAGCTCAGGGAAAGCTGGGGCCAACGTCCTGACTTTC	CASSSGKAGANVLTF
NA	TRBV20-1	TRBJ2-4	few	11	TGCAGTGCTAGGGTCCTAAACATTCAGTACTTC	CSARVLNIQYF
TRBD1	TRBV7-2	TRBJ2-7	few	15	TGTGCCAGCAGCATCGACAGGGGGTTATCCTACGAGCAGTACTTC	CASSIDRGLSYEQYF
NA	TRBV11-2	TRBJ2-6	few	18	TGTGCCAGCAGCTTGCCCCTCCTCCTCTACTCTGGGGCCAACGTCCTGACTTTC	CASSLPLLLYSGANVLTF
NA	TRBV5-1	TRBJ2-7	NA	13	TGCGCCAGCAGCTTGGGACTTTTCTACGAGCAGTACTTC	CASSLGLFYEQYF
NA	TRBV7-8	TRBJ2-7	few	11	TGTGCCAGCAGGTTGGGCACAGTAAAGTACTTC	CASRLGTVKYF